This T cell receptor (beta chain) is drawn from a study of T cell repertoires in cytomegalovirus infection. Study details: In the study, CMV epitopes included recently identified HLA-C-restricted and well-studied HLA-B-restricted ones. Carrying CMV and the relevant HLA type showed in public TCR beta signatures.

There are a few counts of this clonotype. The antigen remains undetermined. At one of its ends the junction is not consistent with the germline gene, which may arise from a read error. Study findings and constraints: CMV carriers having the relevant HLA were flagged by cumulative public TCR beta family frequency. What dominated the ex vivo response were HLA-C-restricted CMV-specific TCR beta clonotypes.

This CDR3 contains 20 residues. CDR1 is MNHEY, CDR2 SMNVEV, per germline (reference sequence). In TCRdb, the reads were re-called with MiXCR into one record per CDR3 protein. This sample has about 89,000 distinct CDR3 sequences, with around 32% found just once. The material was CD8+ T cells from cultured PBMCs, obtained from culture after CMV antigen stimulation. The chain couples TRBV27 to TRBJ2-1; 13 bases align to TRBD2. This TCR came from a human donor in good health (CMV status not recorded). Some clones in this sample may be carry-over from other donors' samples. In nucleotides, the CDR3 is TGTGCCAGCAGTTTATCGGCGGGACTAGCGGGGATTTATTCCTCCAATGAGCAGTTCTTC. Translated, it gives CASSLSAGLAGIYSSNEQFF.